Listed below are T cell receptor beta chains from one sample, sequenced in a study of cytomegalovirus exposure and HLA in healthy donors. Sequencing was performed with immunoSEQ multiplex PCR; in TCRdb, only in-frame clones are kept and a portion is missing. The table records about 100,000 clones, 75% of them present only once. Sequencing was performed on PBMCs. The receptors come from a woman between 18 and 29 years old in good health and CMV-seropositive. CDR3s include the opening cysteine and the closing phenylalanine or tryptophan. The D gene is left open where the match is weak. The size entry is marked missing in some rows and otherwise reads once, few, many or a size class.

j_call d_call v_call clone_size cdr3_nt cdr3_aa
TRBJ2-7 TRBD2 TRBV6-6 once TGTGCCAGCAGTTACGAGCGGGAGAAGTACGAGCAGTACTTC CASSYEREKYEQYF
TRBJ2-2 TRBD1 TRBV2 - TGTGCCAGCAGGGAGGGACAGGGGAACACCGGGGAGCTGTTTTTT CASREGQGNTGELFF
TRBJ2-7 - TRBV6-5 - TGTGCCAGCAGCCGTGCCCGGGGACTTTACGAGCAGTACTTC CASSRARGLYEQYF
TRBJ1-5 - TRBV5-1 few TGCGCCAGCAGCTCGGACATTAACCAGCCCCAGCATTTT CASSSDINQPQHF
TRBJ2-7 - TRBV29-1 - TGCAGCGCCCAGACAGAAACCTACGAGCAGTACTTC CSAQTETYEQYF
TRBJ2-3 TRBD2 TRBV4-3 few TGCGCCAGCAGCCAAGACAAGGGTCTAGCGGCAGATACGCAGTATTTT CASSQDKGLAADTQYF
TRBJ2-1 TRBD2 TRBV9 - TGTGCCAGCAGCCCCCGAATGACTAGCGGGATAATGGAGCAGTTCTTC CASSPRMTSGIMEQFF
TRBJ1-2 - TRBV6-5 few TGTGCCAGCAGGTATAACAGAGGGGGACATGGCTACACCTTC CASRYNRGGHGYTF
TRBJ2-1 TRBD2 TRBV7-2 - TGTGCCAGCAGCGAGGTAGCGGGAGCTAGCAATGAGCAGTTCTTC CASSEVAGASNEQFF
TRBJ2-2 - TRBV7-3 - TGTGCCAGCAGCTTATTGAGGAAGAACACCGGGGAGCTGTTTTTT CASSLLRKNTGELFF
TRBJ1-4 - TRBV28 - TGTGCCAGCAGTTTTCCAATCGGAGCTAATGAAAAACTGTTTTTT CASSFPIGANEKLFF
TRBJ2-2 - TRBV25-1 few TGTGCCAGCACTAGCGCGAACGGGGAGCTGTTTTTT CASTSANGELFF
TRBJ2-7 - TRBV4-3 - TGCGCCAGCAGCCAAGATAGGCCAGGGGGGACCTACGAGCAGTACTTC CASSQDRPGGTYEQYF
TRBJ1-5 - TRBV7-6 - TGTGCCAGCAGCTTAGCGGCAGAGGGTCAGCCCCAGCATTTT CASSLAAEGQPQHF
TRBJ1-1 - TRBV5-5 - TGTGCCAGCAGGGAGGAGGGAAGGGAGGGTAAGGTTGAAGCTTTCTTT CASREEGREGKVEAFF
TRBJ1-3 - TRBV4-1 - TGCGCCAGCAGCCAAGGCCGCGCACTCTCTGGAAACACCATATATTTT CASSQGRALSGNTIYF
TRBJ2-3 TRBD2 TRBV7-2 few TGTGCCAGCAGCAGCCTAGCGGGAGGGCCCCTTAGCACAGATACGCAGTATTTT CASSSLAGGPLSTDTQYF
TRBJ2-7 TRBD2 TRBV19 - TGTGCCAGTAAAATGACTAGCGGGGTTTACGAGCAGTACTTC CASKMTSGVYEQYF
TRBJ2-2 - TRBV2 - TGTGCCAGCAGCGGACAGACGAACACCGGGGAGCTGTTTTTT CASSGQTNTGELFF
TRBJ2-1 TRBD2 TRBV19 - TGTGCCAGTAGGGCTTCGACTAGCGGACCCAATGAGCAGTTCTTC CASRASTSGPNEQFF
TRBJ2-1 - TRBV11-3 - TGTGCCAGCAGCCAGGCCAATGAGCAGTTCTTC CASSQANEQFF
TRBJ2-3 TRBD2 TRBV30 once TGTGCCTGGAGGCTAGCGGGGGGCGCCCCAGATACGCAGTATTTT CAWRLAGGAPDTQYF
TRBJ2-7 - TRBV15 - TGTGCCACCAGCAGAGATCGGGTAGGGGCTGGCGAGCAGTACTTC CATSRDRVGAGEQYF
TRBJ2-6 TRBD2 TRBV30 - TGTGCCTATGTGCGGGGAGGGTCTGGGGCCAACGTCCTGACTTTC CAYVRGGSGANVLTF
TRBJ2-5 TRBD2 TRBV14 - TGTGCCAGCAGCATGACTAGCCAAATCTGGGGGACCCAGTACTTC CASSMTSQIWGTQYF
TRBJ1-2 - TRBV28 - TGTGCCAGCAGTTTAGGTCAGGGGCAGGACTATGGCTACACCTTC CASSLGQGQDYGYTF
TRBJ1-5 TRBD1 TRBV6-1 few TGTGCCAGCACCGAACAGGGGGGACTCAATCAGCCCCAGCATTTT CASTEQGGLNQPQHF
TRBJ2-7 TRBD2 TRBV27 - TGTGCCAGCAGTCCAGGCGGCGGGAGGGTGTACGAGCAGTACTTC CASSPGGGRVYEQYF
TRBJ1-4 TRBD1 TRBV5-4 - TGTGCCAGCAGCTTGAGGGACAGGGGCTCCAATGAAAAACTGTTTTTT CASSLRDRGSNEKLFF
TRBJ2-7 TRBD2 TRBV5-6 few TGTGCCAGCAGCTTTGGGCTAGCGGTCTACGAGCAGTACTTC CASSFGLAVYEQYF
TRBJ2-5 TRBD1 TRBV19 - TGTGCCAGTCGGGACAGGGGCGGCTTCGAGACCCAGTACTTC CASRDRGGFETQYF
TRBJ1-1 - TRBV10-3 - TGTGCCATCAGCCAGAGGGAGGAAGGGAACACTGAAGCTTTCTTT CAISQREEGNTEAFF
TRBJ2-7 - TRBV21-1 - TGTGCCAGCAGTCCACTTTCAATTCCGGACAACTCCTACGAGCAGTACTTC CASSPLSIPDNSYEQYF
TRBJ2-7 - TRBV28 - TGTGCCAGCAGTCTCCGACCTGGCAACTACGAGCAGTACTTC CASSLRPGNYEQYF
TRBJ2-4 - TRBV18 - TGTGCCAGCTCAGAAACCGGGATCTCAAAAAACATTCAGTACTTC CASSETGISKNIQYF
TRBJ1-1 TRBD1 TRBV4-3 few TGCGCCAGCAGCCAAGGGACAGGGCGTTTGGGCACTGAAGCTTTCTTT CASSQGTGRLGTEAFF
TRBJ2-7 - TRBV27 - TGTGCCAGCGGCTCAAGGGGGTTGATCTACGAGCAGTACTTC CASGSRGLIYEQYF
TRBJ1-4 - TRBV10-1 - TGCGCCAGCAGTTGCAAGACGCGGAAAAAACTGTTTTTT CASSCKTRKKLFF
TRBJ1-1 - TRBV28 few TGTGCCAGCAGGAGGGGGATGCTTAACACTGAAGCTTTCTTT CASRRGMLNTEAFF
TRBJ2-4 TRBD1 TRBV5-6 - TGTGCCAGCAGTTCAGGGGGCGTGGGTATCGCCAAAAACATTCAGTACTTC CASSSGGVGIAKNIQYF
TRBJ1-2 - TRBV2 once TGTGCCAGCTTGAGGTCCGCAGTTGATGGCTACACCTTC CASLRSAVDGYTF
TRBJ2-1 - TRBV2 few TGTGCCAGCAGTTTTGTGCGTCGGGAGCAGTTCTTC CASSFVRREQFF
TRBJ2-1 TRBD2 TRBV6-4 - TGTGCCAGCAGTGACAGCCCGACTAGCGGGATGTTCAATGAGCAGTTCTTC CASSDSPTSGMFNEQFF
TRBJ1-4 - TRBV7-2 - TGTGCCAGCAGCTTAGTAGAAGAAAAACTGTTTTTT CASSLVEEKLFF
TRBJ2-1 - TRBV6-4 - TGTGCCAGCAGTGGAGGGCCTGAAGGGAATGAGCAGTTCTTC CASSGGPEGNEQFF
TRBJ2-5 - TRBV19 - TGTGCCAGTAGACAGGGCGAGACCCAGTACTTC CASRQGETQYF
TRBJ2-2 TRBD1 TRBV5-1 - TGCGCCAGCAGCCCGACAGGGAGTCCCGGGGAGCTGTTTTTT CASSPTGSPGELFF